These 17 T cell receptor beta chains were all obtained from the same sample, sequenced in a study of STAT3 mutations in large granular lymphocyte leukemia. Notes on the study in general: In T-cell large granular lymphocyte leukemia, about half of patients showed multiple immunodominant subclonotypes.

Antigens of these TCRs are unknown. Sequenced by immunoSEQ multiplex PCR; TCRdb stores in-frame clones only, minus some. The sample includes roughly 2,100 clones, 67% seen only once; the top ten take about 80%. Sequenced sample: peripheral blood mononuclear cells. Every receptor here comes from a man aged 55 to 70 with T-cell large granular lymphocyte leukemia. Some clones in this sample may be carry-over from other donors' samples.

The chain uses TRBV5-1 and TRBJ1-5; 8 positions agree with TRBD1. CDR1 is SGHRS and CDR2 is YFSETQ in the germline V gene. Trimming removed 6 bases from V and 5 bases from J; junction bases left unmatched: 19. This CDR3 is 18 amino acids long. For the CDR3, the DNA is TGCGCCAGCATCAAACCTACCCGACAGGGGTGGGTACATCAGCCCCAGCATTTT. Translated: CASIKPTRQGWVHQPQHF. Full variable domain (outside the CDR3, taken from reference TRBV5-1 and TRBJ1-5): KAGVTQTPRYLIKTRGQQVTLSCSPISGHRSVSWYQQTPGQGLQFLFEYFSETQRNKGNFPGRFSGRQFSNSRSEMNVSTLELGDSALYLCASIKPTRQGWVHQPQHFGDGTRLSIL.

The sample holds a few counts of this clone. This chain joins TRBV7-9 and TRBJ1-1, with D possibly being TRBD1 (5 bases). CDR1 is SEHNR and CDR2 is FQNEAQ in the germline V gene (reference sequence). Trimming left V 5 bases short and J 1 base short, with 14 bases between. The CDR3 extends over 15 amino acids. Written as DNA, the CDR3 is TGTGCCAGCAGCGATATCGGGACGGAGAACACTGAAGCTTTCTTT. It translates to CASSDIGTENTEAFF.

The chain recombines TRBV5-4 with TRBJ1-2, with a weak D call TRBD1 (6 bases). V dropped 2 bases and J dropped 8 bases, with 16 bases sitting between them. Germline CDR1 reads SGHNT; CDR2 reads YYREEE (reference sequence). The CDR3 has 14 residues. CDR3 in DNA: TGTGCCAGCAGCTTCGCTCGCTCAAGGGGGGGCTACACCTTC. Protein product: CASSFARSRGGYTF.

The chain recombines TRBV13 with TRBJ2-7; D might be TRBD1 or TRBD2, each matching 5 bases. The germline gives CDR1 PRHDT, CDR2 FYEKMQ (reference sequence). V lost 5 bases to trimming and J lost 3 bases, with 17 bases between them. This CDR3 is built from 15 residues. The CDR3: CASSPPGAVIYEQYF. The CDR3 coding sequence is TGTGCCAGCAGCCCACCCGGGGCGGTTATCTACGAGCAGTACTTC.

The chain couples TRBV27 to TRBJ2-7; the D gene is possibly TRBD1 (5 bases). V was shortened by 6 bases and J by 0 bases, with 12 bases between the two germline ends. Germline lookup yields CDR1 MNHEY and CDR2 SMNVEV (reference sequence). The CDR3 spans 14 residues. The CDR3 DNA follows: TGTGCCAGCAGCCAGGACATATTCTCCTACGAGCAGTACTTC. It codes for CASSQDIFSYEQYF.

This chain connects TRBV18 to TRBJ2-7; 8 bases map to TRBD1. The V gene's germline CDR1 is KGHSH and CDR2 LQKENI. J lost 7 bases, V lost 1 base, and 15 bases had no gene match. The CDR3 is 17 residues long. The DNA for the CDR3 is TGTGCCAGCTCACCACTCGGGACAGGTGGCCCGGTGGGAGAGCAGTACTTC. Protein product: CASSPLGTGGPVGEQYF. Full variable domain (outside the CDR3, taken from reference TRBV18 and TRBJ2-7): NAGVMQNPRHLVRRRGQEARLRCSPMKGHSHVYWYRQLPEEGLKFMVYLQKENIIDESGMPKERFSAEFPKEGPSILRIQQVVRGDSAAYFCASSPLGTGGPVGEQYFGPGTRLTVT.

This clone has just a few counts. The chain is built from TRBV6-1 and TRBJ2-7; 10 bases map to TRBD2. From germline, CDR1 is MNHNS and CDR2 SASEGT. The V gene end was trimmed by 5 bases and the J gene end by 1 base; junction bases not matched to a gene: 2. The CDR3 consists of 14 residues. The chain's CDR3 is CASSSSGGSYEQYF. The CDR3, as DNA: TGTGCCAGCAGTTCTAGCGGGGGTTCCTACGAGCAGTACTTC.

The DNA for the CDR3 is TGTGCCAGCTCACCTCCGGGACAAAAGAACACTGAAGCTTTCTTT. Residues: CASSPPGQKNTEAFF. The V and J genes are TRBV18 and TRBJ1-1, with a possible D match to TRBD1 (6 bases). Per germline, CDR1 KGHSH and CDR2 LQKENI. This CDR3 contains 15 residues. V dropped 3 bases and J dropped 1 base, with 12 bases sitting between them.

J is TRBJ1-6 and V is TRBV5-6, with TRBD1 matching over 7 bases. CDR1 SGHDT and CDR2 YYEEEE come from the germline V gene. This CDR3 comprises 15 residues. V shed 0 bases, J shed 10 bases, and the junction held 7 bases outside the gene matches. In DNA form, the CDR3 reads TGTGCCAGCAGCTTGGGTCGCAGGGGGTACTCACCCCTCCACTTT. It codes for CASSLGRRGYSPLHF. The full variable domain, in which reference TRBV5-6 and TRBJ1-6 provide the parts outside the CDR3, is DAGVTQSPTHLIKTRGQQVTLRCSPKSGHDTVSWYQQALGQGPQFIFQYYEEEERQRGNFPDRFSGHQFPNYSSELNVNALLLGDSALYLCASSLGRRGYSPLHFGNGTRLTVT.

Within the sample, this clone is large. The rearrangement links TRBV5-1 to TRBJ2-3, with 7 bases aligning to TRBD1. This CDR3 has 15 amino acids. The junction had 10 bases not matched to a gene; V was cut back by 6 bases and J by 3 bases. Per the germline V gene, CDR1 is SGHRS and CDR2 is YFSETQ. The CDR3 protein is CASNSQGQITDTQYF. The CDR3 DNA sequence: TGCGCCAGCAATTCCCAGGGACAGATAACAGATACGCAGTATTTT.

This clone was seen a handful of times. The V gene is TRBV4-1, the J gene TRBJ1-2; no reliable D call. With 0 bases removed from V and 3 bases from J, the gap between germline ends came to 5 bases. The germline V gene encodes CDR1 MGHRA and CDR2 YSYEKL. There are 13 residues in the CDR3. The DNA of the CDR3 is TGCGCCAGCAGCCAAGATAGGGACTATGGCTACACCTTC. The encoded protein is CASSQDRDYGYTF.

The genes are TRBV4-1 and TRBJ2-3; the D gene is possibly TRBD1 (5 bases). CDR1 and CDR2 from the germline V gene are MGHRA and YSYEKL. V was clipped by 1 base and J by 4 bases, with 12 bases between them. The CDR3 is 15 residues long. The CDR3 coding sequence is TGCGCCAGCAGCCAAGGCTCAGGGTTCGCAGATACGCAGTATTTT. This translates into CASSQGSGFADTQYF.

V and J are TRBV6-5 and TRBJ1-2; D gene uncertain. The germline gives CDR1 MNHEY, CDR2 SVGAGI. V dropped 7 bases and J dropped 1 base, with 13 bases sitting between them. This CDR3 is built from 14 residues. CDR3 bases: TGTGCCAGCACCATAGGGCCGGGTAACTATGGCTACACCTTC. It yields the protein CASTIGPGNYGYTF.

This chain joins TRBV27 and TRBJ1-5, with TRBD1 matching over 7 bases. Unmatched junction bases numbered 11, after V lost 10 bases and J lost 2 bases. From germline, CDR1 is MNHEY and CDR2 SMNVEV (reference sequence). This CDR3 has 15 residues. In DNA, the CDR3 is TGTGCCACAACACCCCCTGGACAGGGCAATCAGCCCCAGCATTTT. Protein product: CATTPPGQGNQPQHF.

This chain joins TRBV6-6 and TRBJ1-1, with unresolved D. The CDR3 consists of 14 residues. The ends were cut back, 8 bases at V and 1 base at J, with 14 bases in the middle. The germline CDR1 and CDR2 sequences are MNHNY and SVGAGI (reference sequence). DNA of the CDR3: TGTGCCAGCGTAATCCACAGTGCGAACACTGAAGCTTTCTTT. Translating gives CASVIHSANTEAFF.

The chain employs TRBV30 and TRBJ1-5, with a tentative D call TRBD1 (5 bases). V was pared by 0 bases and J by 8 bases, with 11 bases between. Germline V gene sequence: CDR1 GTSNPN, CDR2 SVGIG (reference sequence). This CDR3 is built from 13 residues. In DNA form, the CDR3 reads TGTGCCTGGAGTGTACAGGCTAGGGAGCCCCAGCATTTT. It codes for CAWSVQAREPQHF.

The CDR3 DNA is TGTGCCAGCTCCCCCGCCCCCGGACAGTCTGGCTACACCTTC. Amino acid sequence: CASSPAPGQSGYTF. V usage is TRBV18 and J usage is TRBJ1-2, with D possibly matching TRBD1 (6 bases). This CDR3 spans 14 amino acids. Trimming removed 6 bases at V and 7 bases at J, with 18 bases between. Germline loops: CDR1 KGHSH, CDR2 LQKENI.